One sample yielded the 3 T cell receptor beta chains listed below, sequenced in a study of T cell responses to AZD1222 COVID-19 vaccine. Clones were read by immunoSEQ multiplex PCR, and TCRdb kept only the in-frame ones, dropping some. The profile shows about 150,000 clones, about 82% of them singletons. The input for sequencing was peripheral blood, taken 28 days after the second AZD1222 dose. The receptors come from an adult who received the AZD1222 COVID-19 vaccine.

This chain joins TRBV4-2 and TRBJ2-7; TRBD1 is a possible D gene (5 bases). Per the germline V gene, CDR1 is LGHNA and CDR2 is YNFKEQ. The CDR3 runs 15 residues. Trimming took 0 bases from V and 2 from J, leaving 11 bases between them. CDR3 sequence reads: CASSQDRVSPYEQYF. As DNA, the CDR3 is TGTGCCAGCAGCCAAGACAGGGTAAGCCCCTACGAGCAGTACTTC.

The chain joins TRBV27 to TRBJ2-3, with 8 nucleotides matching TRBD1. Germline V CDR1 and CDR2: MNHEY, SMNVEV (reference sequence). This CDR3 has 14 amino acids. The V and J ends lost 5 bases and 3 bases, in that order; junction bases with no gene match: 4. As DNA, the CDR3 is TGTGCCAGCAGTCCGGACAGGGCGACAGATACGCAGTATTTT. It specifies CASSPDRATDTQYF.

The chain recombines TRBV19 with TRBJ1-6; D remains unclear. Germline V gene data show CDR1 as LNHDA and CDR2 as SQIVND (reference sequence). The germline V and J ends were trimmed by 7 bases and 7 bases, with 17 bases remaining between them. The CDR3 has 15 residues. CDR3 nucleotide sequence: TGTGCCAGTACCCCCGAGGGAATTTGGAATTCACCCCTCCACTTT. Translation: CASTPEGIWNSPLHF.